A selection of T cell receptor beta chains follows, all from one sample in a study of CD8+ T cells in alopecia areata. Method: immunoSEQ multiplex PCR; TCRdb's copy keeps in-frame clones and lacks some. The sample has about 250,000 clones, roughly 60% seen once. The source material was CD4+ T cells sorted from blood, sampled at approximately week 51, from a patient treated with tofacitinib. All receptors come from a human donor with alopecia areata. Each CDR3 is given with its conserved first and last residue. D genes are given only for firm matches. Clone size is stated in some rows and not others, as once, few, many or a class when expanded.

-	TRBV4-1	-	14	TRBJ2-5	CASSHEGYQETQYF	TGCGCCAGCAGCCACGAGGGTTACCAAGAGACCCAGTACTTC
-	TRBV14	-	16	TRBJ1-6	CASSQVLQGRNSPLHF	TGTGCCAGCAGCCAAGTTCTGCAGGGACGTAATTCACCCCTCCACTTT
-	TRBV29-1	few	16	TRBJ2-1	CSVVWASQIPYVGQFF	TGCAGCGTTGTCTGGGCGTCACAGATACCCTACGTCGGGCAGTTCTTC
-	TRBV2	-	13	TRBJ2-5	CASMRSRTETQYF	TGTGCCAGCATGCGGTCTCGGACGGAGACCCAGTACTTC
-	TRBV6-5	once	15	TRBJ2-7	CASSPGTPRGHEQYF	TGTGCCAGCAGCCCCGGGACCCCCAGGGGCCACGAGCAGTACTTC
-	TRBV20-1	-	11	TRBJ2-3	CSADRPDTQYF	TGCAGTGCGGACAGACCAGATACGCAGTATTTT
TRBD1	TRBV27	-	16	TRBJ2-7	CASSTWTGQGSYEQYF	TGTGCCAGCAGTACCTGGACAGGGCAAGGCTCCTACGAGCAGTACTTC
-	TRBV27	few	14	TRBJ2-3	CASSVPGKTDTQYF	TGTGCCAGCAGTGTCCCGGGAAAGACAGATACGCAGTATTTT
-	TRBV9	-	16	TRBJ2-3	CASSVEQHTSTDTQYF	TGTGCCAGCAGCGTAGAACAGCATACTAGCACAGATACGCAGTATTTT
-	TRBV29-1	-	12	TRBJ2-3	CSVGGLGDTQYF	TGCAGCGTTGGGGGCCTTGGAGATACGCAGTATTTT
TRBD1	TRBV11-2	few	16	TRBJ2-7	CASSLGLQGAAYEQYF	TGTGCCAGCAGCTTAGGATTACAGGGGGCGGCCTACGAGCAGTACTTC
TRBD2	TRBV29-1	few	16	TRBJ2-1	CSVVPSLGGTVNEQFF	TGCAGCGTCGTTCCCTCTCTGGGGGGGACGGTTAATGAGCAGTTCTTC
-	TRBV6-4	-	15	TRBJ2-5	CASTSRGRAQETQYF	TGTGCCAGCACGTCACGTGGGAGAGCACAAGAGACCCAGTACTTC
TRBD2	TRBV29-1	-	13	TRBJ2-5	CSGERGGTKTQYF	TGCAGCGGGGAGCGGGGGGGCACGAAGACCCAGTACTTC
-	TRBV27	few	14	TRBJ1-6	CASSGFFGDSPLHF	TGTGCCAGCAGTGGATTCTTTGGGGATTCACCCCTCCACTTT
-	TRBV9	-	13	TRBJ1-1	CASSVRSNTEAFF	TGTGCCAGCAGCGTACGGTCGAACACTGAAGCTTTCTTT
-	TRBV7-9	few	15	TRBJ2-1	CASSLAGGSGNEQFF	TGTGCCAGCAGCTTAGCTGGGGGGAGCGGGAATGAGCAGTTCTTC
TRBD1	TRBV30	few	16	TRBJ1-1	CAWIRDRGFMNTEAFF	TGTGCCTGGATCCGGGACAGGGGGTTCATGAACACTGAAGCTTTCTTT
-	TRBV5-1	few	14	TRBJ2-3	CASSLAQRTDTQYF	TGCGCCAGCAGCTTGGCACAGCGCACAGATACGCAGTATTTT
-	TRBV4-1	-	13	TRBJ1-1	CASSPQENTEAFF	TGCGCCAGCAGCCCCCAGGAGAACACTGAAGCTTTCTTT
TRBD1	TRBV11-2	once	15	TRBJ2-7	CASRRPGQISYEQYF	TGTGCCAGCAGGCGTCCGGGACAGATCTCCTACGAGCAGTACTTC
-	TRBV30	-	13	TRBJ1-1	CAWSGGPNTEAFF	TGTGCCTGGAGTGGTGGACCCAACACTGAAGCTTTCTTT
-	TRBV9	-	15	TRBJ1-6	CASSVVGGAGSPLHF	TGTGCCAGCAGCGTAGTTGGAGGGGCTGGGTCACCCCTCCACTTT
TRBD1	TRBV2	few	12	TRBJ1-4	CASNRGIGKLFF	TGTGCCAGCAACAGGGGTATCGGAAAACTGTTTTTT
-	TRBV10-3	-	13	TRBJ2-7	CAISVQAGNEQYF	TGTGCCATCAGTGTGCAGGCAGGGAACGAGCAGTACTTC
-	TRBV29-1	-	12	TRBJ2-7	CSATGLSYEQYF	TGCAGCGCTACGGGTCTCTCCTACGAGCAGTACTTC
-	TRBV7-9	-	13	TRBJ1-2	CASSLQANYGYTF	TGTGCCAGCAGCTTGCAAGCTAACTATGGCTACACCTTC
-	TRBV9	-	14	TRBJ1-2	CASSPSSINYGYTF	TGTGCCAGCAGCCCCAGCTCCATTAACTATGGCTACACCTTC
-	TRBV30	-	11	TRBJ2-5	CAWSGKETQYF	TGTGCCTGGAGTGGCAAAGAGACCCAGTACTTC
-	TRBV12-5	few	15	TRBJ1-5	CASGLTGTRGEPQHF	TGTGCTAGTGGTTTGACCGGGACACGGGGCGAGCCCCAGCATTTT
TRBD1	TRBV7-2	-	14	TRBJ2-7	CASSSIQGPYEQYF	TGTGCCAGCAGCTCCATACAGGGGCCCTACGAGCAGTACTTC
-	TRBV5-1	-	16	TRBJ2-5	CASSLGWGQGGETQYF	TGCGCCAGCAGCTTGGGCTGGGGGCAGGGAGGAGAGACCCAGTACTTC
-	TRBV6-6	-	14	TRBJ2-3	CASMRTESTDTQYF	TGTGCCAGCATGAGGACAGAGAGCACAGATACGCAGTATTTT
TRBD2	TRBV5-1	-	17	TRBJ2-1	CASSLYRTSGSYNEQFF	TGCGCCAGCAGCTTGTACCGGACTAGCGGTTCCTACAATGAGCAGTTCTTC
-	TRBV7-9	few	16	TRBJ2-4	CASSSMGNLAKNIQYF	TGTGCCAGCAGTTCCATGGGCAATTTAGCCAAAAACATTCAGTACTTC
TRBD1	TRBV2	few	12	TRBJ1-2	CASRGQGNGYTF	TGTGCCAGCAGGGGACAGGGGAATGGCTACACCTTC
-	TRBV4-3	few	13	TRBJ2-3	CASSQEGRDTQYF	TGCGCCAGCAGCCAAGAGGGTCGGGATACGCAGTATTTT
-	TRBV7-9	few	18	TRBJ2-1	CASSLPKVGGKGYNEQFF	TGTGCCAGCAGCTTACCGAAGGTGGGGGGAAAGGGGTACAATGAGCAGTTCTTC
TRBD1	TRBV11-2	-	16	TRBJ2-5	CASSPGTGAIQETQYF	TGTGCCAGCAGCCCCGGGACAGGAGCTATCCAAGAGACCCAGTACTTC
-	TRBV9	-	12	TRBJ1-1	CASSIRETEAFF	TGTGCCAGCAGCATAAGAGAAACTGAAGCTTTCTTT
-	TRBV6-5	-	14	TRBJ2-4	CASRGAGLGDIQYF	TGTGCCAGCAGAGGCGCGGGGCTCGGGGACATTCAGTACTTC
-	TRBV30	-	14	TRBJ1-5	CAWSVQGLQRPQHF	TGTGCCTGGAGTGTACAGGGATTACAACGGCCCCAGCATTTT
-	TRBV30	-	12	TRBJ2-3	CAWSGDSDTQYF	TGTGCCTGGAGCGGGGACTCAGATACGCAGTATTTT
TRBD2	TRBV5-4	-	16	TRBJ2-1	CASSFGLAGAYNEQFF	TGTGCCAGCAGCTTTGGACTAGCGGGGGCCTACAATGAGCAGTTCTTC
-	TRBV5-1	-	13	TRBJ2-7	CASSLVAGREQYF	TGCGCCAGCAGCTTGGTGGCGGGGAGGGAGCAGTACTTC
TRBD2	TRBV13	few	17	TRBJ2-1	CASSPRASGGHDNEQFF	TGTGCCAGCAGCCCCCGAGCTAGCGGGGGGCACGACAATGAGCAGTTCTTC
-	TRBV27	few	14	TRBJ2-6	CASSTNSGANVLTF	TGTGCCAGCAGTACCAACTCTGGGGCCAACGTCCTGACTTTC
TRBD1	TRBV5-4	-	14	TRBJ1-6	CASRTKGGQSPLHF	TGTGCCAGCAGGACAAAGGGGGGACAGTCACCCCTCCACTTT
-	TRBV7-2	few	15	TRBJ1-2	CASSSRARLGYGYTF	TGTGCCAGCAGCTCGAGAGCGAGGCTTGGCTATGGCTACACCTTC
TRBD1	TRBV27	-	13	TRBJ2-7	CASSPDREHEQYF	TGTGCCAGCAGCCCCGACAGGGAACACGAGCAGTACTTC